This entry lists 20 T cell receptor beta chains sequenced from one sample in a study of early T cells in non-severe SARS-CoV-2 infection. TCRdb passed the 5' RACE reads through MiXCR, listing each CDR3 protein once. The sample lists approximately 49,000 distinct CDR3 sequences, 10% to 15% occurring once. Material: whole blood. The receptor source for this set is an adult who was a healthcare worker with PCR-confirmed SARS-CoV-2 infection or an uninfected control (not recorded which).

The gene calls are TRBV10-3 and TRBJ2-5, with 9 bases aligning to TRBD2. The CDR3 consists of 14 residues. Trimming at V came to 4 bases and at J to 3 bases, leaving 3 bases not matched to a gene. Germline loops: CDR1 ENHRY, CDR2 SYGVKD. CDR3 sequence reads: CAISGTSVEETQYF. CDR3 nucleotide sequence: TGTGCCATCAGTGGGACTAGCGTGGAAGAGACCCAGTACTTC.

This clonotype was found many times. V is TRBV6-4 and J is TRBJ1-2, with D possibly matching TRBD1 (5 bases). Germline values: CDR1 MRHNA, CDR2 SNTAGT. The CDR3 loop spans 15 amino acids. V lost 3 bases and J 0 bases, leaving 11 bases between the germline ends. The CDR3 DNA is TGTGCCAGCAGTGAAGGCCAGGGCGCTAACTATGGCTACACCTTC. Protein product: CASSEGQGANYGYTF.

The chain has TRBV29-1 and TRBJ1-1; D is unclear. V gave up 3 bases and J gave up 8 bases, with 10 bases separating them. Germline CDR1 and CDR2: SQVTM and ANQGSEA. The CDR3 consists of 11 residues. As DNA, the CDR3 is TGCAGCGTTGATTCGGTGTCCGAAGCTTTCTTT. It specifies CSVDSVSEAFF. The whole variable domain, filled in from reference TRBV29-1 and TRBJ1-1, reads SAVISQKPSRDICQRGTSLTIQCQVDSQVTMMFWYRQQPGQSLTLIATANQGSEATYESGFVIDKFPISRPNLTFSTLTVSNMSPEDSSIYLCSVDSVSEAFFGQGTRLTVV.

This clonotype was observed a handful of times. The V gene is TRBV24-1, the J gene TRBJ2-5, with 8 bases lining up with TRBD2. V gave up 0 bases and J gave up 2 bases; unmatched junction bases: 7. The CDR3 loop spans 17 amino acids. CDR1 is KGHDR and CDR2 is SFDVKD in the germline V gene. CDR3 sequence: CATSDLRAGAGQETQYF. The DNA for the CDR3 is TGTGCCACCAGTGATTTGAGAGCGGGAGCTGGACAAGAGACCCAGTACTTC.

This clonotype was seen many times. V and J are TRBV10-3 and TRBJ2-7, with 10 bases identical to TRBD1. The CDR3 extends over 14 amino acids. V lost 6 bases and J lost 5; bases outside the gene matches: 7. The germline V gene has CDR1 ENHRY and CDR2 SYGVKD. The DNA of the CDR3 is TGTGCCATCAGGGCCGGGACAGGGGACAACGAGCAGTACTTC. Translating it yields CAIRAGTGDNEQYF.

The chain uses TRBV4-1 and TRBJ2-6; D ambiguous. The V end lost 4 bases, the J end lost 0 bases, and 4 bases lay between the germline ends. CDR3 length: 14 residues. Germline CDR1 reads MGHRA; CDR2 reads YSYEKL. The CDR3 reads CASSLNSGANVLTF. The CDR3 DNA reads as TGCGCCAGCAGCCTTAACTCTGGGGCCAACGTCCTGACTTTC.

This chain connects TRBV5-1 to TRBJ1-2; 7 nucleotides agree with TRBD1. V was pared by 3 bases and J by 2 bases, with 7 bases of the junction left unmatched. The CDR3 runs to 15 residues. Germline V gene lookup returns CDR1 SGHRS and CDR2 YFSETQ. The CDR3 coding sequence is TGCGCCAGCAGCTCCGACAGGGAAATGAACTATGGCTACACCTTC. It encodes CASSSDREMNYGYTF.

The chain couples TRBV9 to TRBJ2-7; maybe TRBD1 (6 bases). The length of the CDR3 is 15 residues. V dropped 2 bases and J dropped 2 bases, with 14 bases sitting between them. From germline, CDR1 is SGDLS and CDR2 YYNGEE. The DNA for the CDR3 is TGTGCCAGCAGCGTGGGAGCCAGGGACACCTACGAGCAGTACTTC. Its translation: CASSVGARDTYEQYF.

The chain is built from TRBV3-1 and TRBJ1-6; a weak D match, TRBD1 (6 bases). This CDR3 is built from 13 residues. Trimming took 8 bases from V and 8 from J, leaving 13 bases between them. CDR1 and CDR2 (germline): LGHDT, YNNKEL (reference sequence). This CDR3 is CASRRYRDSPLHF. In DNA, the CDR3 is TGTGCCAGCCGCCGCTACAGGGATTCACCCCTCCACTTT.

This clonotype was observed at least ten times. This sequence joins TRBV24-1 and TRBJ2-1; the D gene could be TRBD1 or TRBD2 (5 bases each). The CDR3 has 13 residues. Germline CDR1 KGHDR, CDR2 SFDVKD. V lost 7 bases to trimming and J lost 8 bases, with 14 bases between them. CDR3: CATRHAGTYEQFF. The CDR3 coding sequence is TGTGCCACCAGGCATGCCGGGACCTATGAGCAGTTCTTC.

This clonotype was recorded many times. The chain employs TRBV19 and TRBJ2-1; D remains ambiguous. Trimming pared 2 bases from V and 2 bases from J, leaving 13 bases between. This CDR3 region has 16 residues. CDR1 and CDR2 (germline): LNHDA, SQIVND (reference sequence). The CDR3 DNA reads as TGTGCCAGTAGTATAACGGGCAGGTTCCCCTACAATGAGCAGTTCTTC. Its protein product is CASSITGRFPYNEQFF.

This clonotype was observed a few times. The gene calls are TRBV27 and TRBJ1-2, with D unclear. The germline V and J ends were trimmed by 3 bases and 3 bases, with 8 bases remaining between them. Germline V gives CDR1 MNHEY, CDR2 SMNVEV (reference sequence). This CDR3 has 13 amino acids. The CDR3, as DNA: TGTGCCAGCAGTTTCGGGCAGGACTATGGCTACACCTTC. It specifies CASSFGQDYGYTF.

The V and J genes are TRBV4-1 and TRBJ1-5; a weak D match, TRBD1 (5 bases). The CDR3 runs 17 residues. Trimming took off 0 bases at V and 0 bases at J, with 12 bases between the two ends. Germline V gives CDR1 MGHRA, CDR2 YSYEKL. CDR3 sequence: CASSQEGGGFSNQPQHF. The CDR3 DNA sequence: TGCGCCAGCAGCCAAGAGGGGGGAGGGTTTAGCAATCAGCCCCAGCATTTT.

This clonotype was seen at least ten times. The CDR3 is CASSSYRLSYNEQFF. CDR3 nucleotide sequence: TGTGCCAGCAGCTCGTACCGACTCTCCTACAATGAGCAGTTCTTC. The rearrangement joins TRBV5-4 to TRBJ2-1; D call uncertain. There are 15 residues in the CDR3. V lost 3 bases to trimming and J lost 0 bases, with 10 bases between them. Germline CDR1 and CDR2: SGHNT and YYREEE (reference sequence).

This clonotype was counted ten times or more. Written as DNA, the CDR3 is TGTGCCAGCAGTTCCTACCACTCTAGAGACGAGCAGTACTTC. Its translation is CASSSYHSRDEQYF. This chain uses TRBV12-3 or TRBV12-4 with TRBJ2-7; D gene ambiguous. This CDR3 comprises 14 residues. The V end was cut by 4 bases, the J end by 5 bases, with 15 bases between.

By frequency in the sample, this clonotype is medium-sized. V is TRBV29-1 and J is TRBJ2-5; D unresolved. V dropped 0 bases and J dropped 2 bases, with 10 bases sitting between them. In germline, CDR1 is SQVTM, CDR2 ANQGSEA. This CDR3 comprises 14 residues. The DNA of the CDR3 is TGCAGCGTTGAAGAAGTCCTAGGGCAAGAGACCCAGTACTTC. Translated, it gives CSVEEVLGQETQYF.

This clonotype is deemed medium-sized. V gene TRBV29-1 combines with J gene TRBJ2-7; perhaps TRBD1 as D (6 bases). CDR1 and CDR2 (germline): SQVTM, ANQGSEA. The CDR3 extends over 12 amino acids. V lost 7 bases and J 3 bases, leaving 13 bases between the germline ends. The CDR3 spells CSARQAHYEQYF. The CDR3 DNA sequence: TGCAGCGCCCGACAGGCCCACTACGAGCAGTACTTC.

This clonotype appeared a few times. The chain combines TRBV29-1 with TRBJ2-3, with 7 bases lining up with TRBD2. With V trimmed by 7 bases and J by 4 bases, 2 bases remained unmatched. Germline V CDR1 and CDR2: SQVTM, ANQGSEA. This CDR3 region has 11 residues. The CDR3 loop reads CSAGLADTQYF. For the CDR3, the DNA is TGCAGCGCCGGACTAGCAGATACGCAGTATTTT.

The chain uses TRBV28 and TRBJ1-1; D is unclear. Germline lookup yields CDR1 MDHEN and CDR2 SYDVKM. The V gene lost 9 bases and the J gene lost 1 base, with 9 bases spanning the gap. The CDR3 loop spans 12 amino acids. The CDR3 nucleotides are TGTGCCAGGCCCCAATGGAACACTGAAGCTTTCTTT. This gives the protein CARPQWNTEAFF.

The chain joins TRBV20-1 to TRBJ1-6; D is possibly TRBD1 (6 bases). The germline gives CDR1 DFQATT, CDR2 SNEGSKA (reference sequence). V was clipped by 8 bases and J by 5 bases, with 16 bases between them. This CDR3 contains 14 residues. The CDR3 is CSPGHRVHNSPLHF. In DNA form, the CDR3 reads TGCAGTCCTGGCCACAGGGTACATAATTCACCCCTCCACTTT.